This T cell receptor (beta chain) was captured by sequencing in a study of patients and donors after allogeneic stem cell transplantation. TCRdb called the RT-PCR reads again in MiXCR, with one record for every CDR3 protein. The sample contains about 960,000 distinct CDR3 sequences, more than 15% of which appear only once. The CDR3 runs to 15 residues. With 4 bases removed from V and 0 bases from J, the gap between germline ends came to 11 bases. Germline V lookup: CDR1 SEHNR, CDR2 FQNEAQ (reference sequence). What was sequenced was blood, either unsorted or a sorted T cell fraction (not recorded which). The TCR was taken from a human donor who was either an allogeneic HSCT recipient or a stem cell or donor lymphocyte infusion donor (not recorded which). It is not recorded whose cells these are; they may come from a transplant donor. The chain is built from TRBV7-9 and TRBJ2-3, with no clear D. This CDR3 reads CASSSQMDSTDTQYF. The CDR3 bases are TGTGCCAGCAGCTCCCAAATGGATAGCACAGATACGCAGTATTTT.